The 29 T cell receptor beta chains below were found in one sample sequenced in a study of molecular identifiers for immune sequencing clone quantification. TCRdb itself ran the PCR reads through MiXCR, one entry per CDR3 protein. This repertoire shows about 500,000 distinct CDR3 sequences, roughly 26% found once; its top ten account for 0.76%. Sequences were obtained from naive CD8+ T cells from blood, with Jurkat cell RNA spiked in. The sample's subset: FACS-sorted CD8+CD4-CCR7+CD45RA+ naive T cells. Source of these receptors: a human donor in good health. Some libraries in this study had Jurkat cell RNA spiked in.

Details on this clonotype: Since the CDR3 does not end with the conserved phenylalanine or tryptophan, this likely comes from a read error. The genes are TRBV3-1 and TRBJ2-3; 11 bases agree with TRBD2. The V and J ends lost 0 bases and 8 bases, in that order; junction bases with no gene match: 10. The CDR3 sequence is 17 residues long. CDR1 is LGHDT, CDR2 YNNKEL, per germline (reference sequence). CDR3 nucleotides: TGTGCCAGCAGCCAAGATCTCGGGCTAGCGGGGGGTACTACGCAGTATGTT. As protein: CASSQDLGLAGGTTQYV.

This clonotype has only a few counts. This chain joins TRBV9 and TRBJ2-5, with 8 bases aligning to TRBD2. With V trimmed by 4 bases and J by 6 bases, 14 bases remained unmatched. The CDR3 length is 16 residues. CDR1 is SGDLS and CDR2 is YYNGEE in the germline V gene. In DNA, the CDR3 is TGTGCCAGCAGCCCCCACGGGGGTAGCGGGACGCAGACCCAGTACTTC. Its translation: CASSPHGGSGTQTQYF.

The table lists this clonotype with a few counts. The chain joins TRBV28 to TRBJ1-1; D gene uncertain. Germline V CDR1 and CDR2: MDHEN, SYDVKM. The CDR3 has 12 residues. V shed 3 bases and J shed 4 bases, with 6 bases lying between them. The CDR3 nucleotides read TGTGCCAGCAGTTTTAGTCCCACTGAAGCTTTCTTT. This translates into CASSFSPTEAFF. Drawing the rest from reference TRBV28 and TRBJ1-1, the complete variable domain is DVKVTQSSRYLVKRTGEKVFLECVQDMDHENMFWYRQDPGLGLRLIYFSYDVKMKEKGDIPEGYSVSREKKERFSLILESASTNQTSMYLCASSFSPTEAFFGQGTRLTVV.

With respect to this clonotype: Since a much larger clone is just one base distant, this may be a read error. The V and J genes are TRBV7-2 and TRBJ2-1, with D unresolved. The CDR3 runs to 13 residues. The V end lost 8 bases, the J end lost 2 bases, and 10 bases lay between the germline ends. Germline assignment: CDR1 SGHTA and CDR2 FQGNSA. The CDR3 is CASCLDAYNEQFF. CDR3 bases: TGTGCCAGCTGCCTCGACGCCTACAATGAGCAGTTCTTC.

The rearrangement links TRBV20-1 to TRBJ1-6, with D unresolved. From germline, CDR1 is DFQATT and CDR2 SNEGSKA (reference sequence). The CDR3 sequence is 16 residues long. V shed 0 bases and J shed 7 bases, with 16 bases lying between them. CDR3 amino acids: CSARDSVARGNSPLHF. The CDR3 nucleotides are TGCAGTGCTAGAGATTCGGTCGCACGCGGGAATTCACCCCTCCACTTT.

This clonotype was seen just once. Possible read error: a much larger clone is one base away. This chain connects TRBV2 to TRBJ2-7; D unresolved. V lost 8 bases to trimming and J lost 11 bases, with 22 bases between them. This CDR3 is 13 amino acids long. Per the germline V gene, CDR1 is SNHLY and CDR2 is FYNNEI. The CDR3 protein is CASLDLVLSVEYF. In DNA, the CDR3 is TGTGCCAGCCTGGACCTGGTTCTCTCCGTGGAGTACTTC.

This clonotype has at least ten counts. V usage is TRBV7-2 and J usage is TRBJ2-7; perhaps TRBD2 as D (6 bases). The CDR3 sequence is 16 residues long. In germline, CDR1 is SGHTA, CDR2 FQGNSA. Trimming removed 5 bases at V and 3 bases at J, with 20 bases between. CDR3 protein: CASSPKYKSSDYEQYF. The CDR3 DNA sequence: TGTGCCAGCAGCCCCAAGTATAAGTCTAGCGACTACGAGCAGTACTTC.

Worth noting for this clonotype: A much larger clone sits a single nucleotide away, making a read error possible. The CDR3 DNA reads TGTGCCAGCAGCCCGGCTCTGGTTTCCGAGCAGTACTTC. This gives the protein CASSPALVSEQYF. J is TRBJ2-7 and V is TRBV7-2; D call uncertain. CDR1 SGHTA and CDR2 FQGNSA come from the germline V gene. Trimming pared 5 bases from V and 6 bases from J, leaving 14 bases between. The CDR3 spans 13 residues.

The chain carries TRBV20-1 and TRBJ1-2; D might be TRBD1 (5 bases). Trimming removed 6 bases at V and 0 bases at J, with 14 bases between. There are 14 residues in the CDR3. Germline V gene sequence: CDR1 DFQATT, CDR2 SNEGSKA (reference sequence). CDR3 sequence: CSAPGLGANYGYTF. The DNA of the CDR3 is TGCAGTGCGCCGGGACTCGGGGCTAACTATGGCTACACCTTC.

A word on this clonotype: A much larger clone is a single base away; this may be a read error. J is TRBJ1-4 and V is TRBV30; D ambiguous. Germline-derived CDR1 and CDR2 are GTSNPN and SVGIG (reference sequence). This CDR3 has 12 residues. CDR3: CAWSVTGEKLLF. CDR3 bases: TGTGCCTGGAGTGTTACGGGAGAAAAACTGTTATTT.

The genes are TRBV7-9 and TRBJ2-7, with D uncertain. This CDR3 has 15 residues. V dropped 1 base and J dropped 3 bases, with 13 bases sitting between them. CDR1 and CDR2 from the germline V gene are SEHNR and FQNEAQ (reference sequence). CDR3 protein: CASSLVLGRDYEQYF. The CDR3 DNA reads as TGTGCCAGCAGCTTAGTCCTGGGCAGAGACTACGAGCAGTACTTC.

The chain uses TRBV7-9 and TRBJ2-7; D may be TRBD1 or TRBD2 (6 bases each). Germline-derived CDR1 and CDR2 are SEHNR and FQNEAQ (reference sequence). V was trimmed by 5 bases and J by 1 base, leaving 18 bases between them. The length of the CDR3 is 16 residues. CDR3 DNA sequence: TGTGCCAGCAGCCCATCCTGGGGGGCAGGGTCCTACGAGCAGTACTTC. It translates to CASSPSWGAGSYEQYF.

Many counts were recorded for this clonotype. This chain uses TRBV6-5 with TRBJ2-1; D unclear. The CDR3 consists of 13 residues. Germline CDR1 is MNHEY and CDR2 is SVGAGI. The V end was cut by 2 bases, the J end by 13 bases, with 15 bases between. The CDR3 reads CASSYAGETPQFF. In nucleotides, the CDR3 is TGTGCCAGCAGTTACGCTGGAGAAACACCTCAGTTCTTC.

This clonotype was counted at least ten times. The chain recombines TRBV5-6 with TRBJ1-5; a weak D match, TRBD1 (5 bases). Trimming took off 1 base at V and 8 bases at J, with 10 bases between the two ends. CDR1 SGHDT and CDR2 YYEEEE come from the germline V gene. The CDR3 consists of 13 residues. The CDR3, as DNA: TGTGCCAGCAGCTTGTCGGGGGAGGAGCCCCAGCATTTT. This codes for CASSLSGEEPQHF. The entire variable domain, with the rest obtained from reference TRBV5-6 and TRBJ1-5, is as follows: DAGVTQSPTHLIKTRGQQVTLRCSPKSGHDTVSWYQQALGQGPQFIFQYYEEEERQRGNFPDRFSGHQFPNYSSELNVNALLLGDSALYLCASSLSGEEPQHFGDGTRLSIL.

The rearrangement joins TRBV6-5 to TRBJ2-1, with 10 bases fitting TRBD2. V shed 4 bases and J 6 bases; nucleotides not matched to a gene: 9. Per the germline V gene, CDR1 is MNHEY and CDR2 is SVGAGI. This CDR3 comprises 16 residues. The DNA for the CDR3 is TGTGCCAGCAGTTCCTCCCTAGCGGGAGCCCCCAATGAGCAGTTCTTC. It codes for CASSSSLAGAPNEQFF.

The genes are TRBV13 and TRBJ1-1; 7 nucleotides line up with TRBD1. The germline gives CDR1 PRHDT, CDR2 FYEKMQ (reference sequence). The junction had 6 bases not matched to a gene; V was cut back by 1 base and J by 1 base. CDR3 length: 16 residues. The CDR3 DNA follows: TGTGCCAGCAGCTTAGAGAGGGGGCTGAGGAACACTGAAGCTTTCTTT. It codes for CASSLERGLRNTEAFF.

The V call is TRBV2, the J call TRBJ1-3; 8 bases are shared with TRBD1. The germline gives CDR1 SNHLY, CDR2 FYNNEI. With V trimmed by 6 bases and J by 7 bases, 8 bases remained unmatched. The CDR3 covers 14 residues. The CDR3 sequence: CASRVRGPGNTIYF. The CDR3 nucleotides are TGTGCCAGCAGAGTCAGGGGGCCAGGGAACACCATATATTTT.

The chain has TRBV4-3 and TRBJ2-7; D possibly matches TRBD1 or TRBD2 (5 bases each). Germline lookup yields CDR1 LGHNA and CDR2 YSLEER. The CDR3 sequence is 17 residues long. The germline V and J ends were trimmed by 0 bases and 3 bases, with 18 bases remaining between them. CDR3 DNA sequence: TGCGCCAGCAGCCAAGATGGGTCGGGGCAGGGCATCTACGAGCAGTACTTC. Its translation is CASSQDGSGQGIYEQYF.

This clonotype was seen at least ten times. CDR3 in amino acids: CATSDRDSTADTQYF. As DNA, the CDR3 is TGTGCCACCAGTGACCGGGACAGCACGGCAGATACGCAGTATTTT. This chain connects TRBV24-1 to TRBJ2-3, with 7 nucleotides matching TRBD1. The CDR3 loop spans 15 amino acids. CDR1 is KGHDR, CDR2 SFDVKD, per germline. V lost 4 bases and J lost 4; bases outside the gene matches: 7.

The rearrangement links TRBV19 to TRBJ2-7, with 8 bases fitting TRBD1. Germline trimming cut 5 bases from V and 4 bases from J; bases unmatched to any gene: 7. The CDR3 covers 14 residues. Germline-derived CDR1 and CDR2 are LNHDA and SQIVND (reference sequence). CDR3 loop: CASSGGTGEYEQYF. The DNA for the CDR3 is TGTGCCAGTAGTGGGGGGACAGGCGAATACGAGCAGTACTTC.

This clonotype was counted only a few times. The genes are TRBV27 and TRBJ2-7, with TRBD1 matching over 7 bases. Germline CDR1 is MNHEY and CDR2 is SMNVEV (reference sequence). V was pared by 6 bases and J by 3 bases, with 5 bases of the junction left unmatched. This CDR3 is built from 13 residues. The CDR3 coding sequence is TGTGCCAGCAGACGACAGGGCAGCTACGAGCAGTACTTC. Translating it yields CASRRQGSYEQYF.

This clonotype occurred once. Germline is not matched at one junction end, which may reflect a read error. The V call is TRBV7-9, the J call TRBJ1-3; TRBD1 is a possible D gene (6 bases). The CDR3 length is 15 residues. Germline V gene lookup returns CDR1 SEHNR and CDR2 FQNEAQ (reference sequence). The CDR3 protein is CASRLTGLSGDTIYF. In DNA, the CDR3 is TGTGCCAGCAGACTTACAGGGTTATCTGGAGACACCATATATTTT.

The CDR3 sequence is CASSPLNGGFYEQYF. The CDR3 bases are TGCGCCAGCAGCCCTCTAAACGGGGGTTTCTACGAGCAGTACTTC. The chain links TRBV4-1 to TRBJ2-7, with a weak D call TRBD2 (6 bases). Trimming removed 4 bases from V and 3 bases from J, with 16 bases in between. This CDR3 region has 15 residues. CDR1 is MGHRA, CDR2 YSYEKL, per germline.

The rearrangement links TRBV7-8 to TRBJ2-1, with D unclear. The CDR3 is 15 residues long. Per germline, CDR1 SGHVS and CDR2 FQNEAQ. Trimming cost V 5 bases and J 5 bases, with 16 bases left between them. The CDR3 loop is CASSLIIERDNEQFF. CDR3 DNA sequence: TGTGCCAGCAGCCTAATAATAGAAAGGGACAATGAGCAGTTCTTC.

This clonotype was recorded many times. The chain links TRBV7-9 to TRBJ2-3; tentatively, D is TRBD1 (8 bases). CDR1 and CDR2 from the germline V gene are SEHNR and FQNEAQ (reference sequence). V lost 5 bases to trimming and J lost 2 bases, with 20 bases between them. This CDR3 region has 17 residues. This CDR3 is CASSARTGTITTDTQYF. The CDR3 nucleotides are TGTGCCAGCAGCGCAAGGACAGGGACTATTACCACAGATACGCAGTATTTT.

This clonotype was observed at least ten times. Here the CDR3 reads CSAEDSQIENTGELFF. The CDR3 DNA reads TGCAGTGCTGAGGACTCCCAAATTGAGAACACCGGGGAGCTGTTTTTT. This sequence joins TRBV20-1 and TRBJ2-2; tentative D call: TRBD2 (5 bases). V lost 5 bases and J 1 base, leaving 17 bases between the germline ends. The CDR3 extends over 16 amino acids. Germline V gives CDR1 DFQATT, CDR2 SNEGSKA (reference sequence).

This clonotype showed up just a few times. The J gene is TRBJ2-1, the V gene TRBV7-2; 9 positions agree with TRBD2. The CDR3 is made up of 15 amino acids. V dropped 5 bases and J dropped 2; count of bases not matched to a gene: 4. Germline V gene data show CDR1 as SGHTA and CDR2 as FQGNSA. The CDR3 region is CASSQAGGPYNEQFF. CDR3 DNA: TGTGCCAGCAGCCAGGCGGGAGGGCCCTACAATGAGCAGTTCTTC.

The chain employs TRBV4-1 and TRBJ2-3; D uncertain. Trimming shortened V by 6 bases and J by 2 bases, and 9 bases separated the two germline ends. The CDR3 has 13 residues. The germline V gene encodes CDR1 MGHRA and CDR2 YSYEKL. CDR3 nucleotide sequence: TGCGCCAGCAGGTCGGGCAACACAGATACGCAGTATTTT. The encoded protein is CASRSGNTDTQYF.

This clonotype was seen at least ten times. The chain is built from TRBV27 and TRBJ2-1, with 7 bases fitting TRBD2. This CDR3 is 14 amino acids long. V was clipped by 2 bases and J by 2 bases; unmatched bases: 0. The germline gives CDR1 MNHEY, CDR2 SMNVEV (reference sequence). CDR3 in amino acids: CASSLSGAYNEQFF. The DNA of the CDR3 is TGTGCCAGCAGTTTAAGCGGGGCCTACAATGAGCAGTTCTTC.